The present entry profiles one TCR beta chain with its context. Its antigen remains unidentified. The data derive from a study of T cells in Graves' hyperthyroidism and ophthalmopathy. TCR beta CDR3 region amplification was performed from RNA transcripts. HTBI primers drove first-round RT-PCR of the TCR CDR3. TCRdb re-derived calls from the multiplex PCR reads in MiXCR, one entry per CDR3 protein. The sample holds about 210,000 distinct CDR3 sequences, 15% to 20% seen once. Trimming pared 5 bases from V and 6 bases from J, leaving 8 bases between. CDR3 length: 12 amino acids. Per germline, CDR1 MDHEN and CDR2 SYDVKM. Findings and limits, study-wide: Also found in blood were most expanded thyroid clonotypes above 0.001.

Those with hyperthyroidism were 18 to 65 years old, newly diagnosed, and ill for under 2 months. The sample consisted of blood. The V gene is TRBV28, the J gene TRBJ2-1; unclear D gene. The receptor's source is a man aged 40-50 years with Graves' hyperthyroidism. CDR3: CASSTRFNEQFF. DNA of the CDR3: TGTGCCAGCAGTACCCGCTTCAATGAGCAGTTCTTC. Full variable domain (outside the CDR3, taken from reference TRBV28 and TRBJ2-1): DVKVTQSSRYLVKRTGEKVFLECVQDMDHENMFWYRQDPGLGLRLIYFSYDVKMKEKGDIPEGYSVSREKKERFSLILESASTNQTSMYLCASSTRFNEQFFGPGTRLTVL.